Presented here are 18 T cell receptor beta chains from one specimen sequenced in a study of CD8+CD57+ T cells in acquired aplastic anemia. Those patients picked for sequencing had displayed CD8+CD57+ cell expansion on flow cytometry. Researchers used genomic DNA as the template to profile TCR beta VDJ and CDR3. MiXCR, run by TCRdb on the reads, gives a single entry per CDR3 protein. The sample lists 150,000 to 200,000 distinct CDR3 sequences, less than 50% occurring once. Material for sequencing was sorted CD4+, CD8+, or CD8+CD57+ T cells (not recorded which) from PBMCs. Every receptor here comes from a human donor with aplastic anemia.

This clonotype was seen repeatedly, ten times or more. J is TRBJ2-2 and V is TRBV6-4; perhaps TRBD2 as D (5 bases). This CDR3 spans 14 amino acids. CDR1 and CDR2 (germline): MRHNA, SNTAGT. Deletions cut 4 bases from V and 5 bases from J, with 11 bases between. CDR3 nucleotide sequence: TGTGCCAGCAGTGTTCTAGCTGCAACCGGGGAGCTGTTTTTT. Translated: CASSVLAATGELFF.

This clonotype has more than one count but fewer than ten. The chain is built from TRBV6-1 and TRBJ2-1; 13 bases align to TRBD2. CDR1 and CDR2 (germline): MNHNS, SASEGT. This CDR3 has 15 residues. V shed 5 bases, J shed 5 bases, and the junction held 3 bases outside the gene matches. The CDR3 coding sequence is TGTGCCAGCAGTACGGGACTAGCGGGAAACAATGAGCAGTTCTTC. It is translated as CASSTGLAGNNEQFF.

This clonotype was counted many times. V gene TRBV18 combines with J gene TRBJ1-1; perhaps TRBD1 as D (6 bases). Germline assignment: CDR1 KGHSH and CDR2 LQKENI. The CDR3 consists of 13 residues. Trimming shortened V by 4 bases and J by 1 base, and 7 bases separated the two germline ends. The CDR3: CASSQQGNTEAFF. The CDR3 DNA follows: TGTGCCAGCTCACAACAGGGGAACACTGAAGCTTTCTTT.

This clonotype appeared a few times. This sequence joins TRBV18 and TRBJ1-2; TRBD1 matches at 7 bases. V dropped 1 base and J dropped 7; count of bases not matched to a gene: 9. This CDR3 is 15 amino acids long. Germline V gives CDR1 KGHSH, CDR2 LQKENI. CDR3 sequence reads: CASSPQGNRGLGYTF. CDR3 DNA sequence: TGTGCCAGCTCACCACAAGGGAACAGGGGACTTGGCTACACCTTC.

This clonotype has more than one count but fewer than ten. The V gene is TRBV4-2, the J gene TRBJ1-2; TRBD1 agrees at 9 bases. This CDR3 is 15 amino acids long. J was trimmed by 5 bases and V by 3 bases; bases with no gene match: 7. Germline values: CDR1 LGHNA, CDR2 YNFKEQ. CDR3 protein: CASSQDRGVLYGYTF. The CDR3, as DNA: TGTGCCAGCAGCCAGGACAGGGGAGTTTTATATGGCTACACCTTC.

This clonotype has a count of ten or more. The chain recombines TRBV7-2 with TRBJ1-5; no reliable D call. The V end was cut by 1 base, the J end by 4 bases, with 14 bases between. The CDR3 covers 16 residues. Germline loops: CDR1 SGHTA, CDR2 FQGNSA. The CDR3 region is CASSLGWTVANQPQHF. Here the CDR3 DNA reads TGTGCCAGCAGCTTAGGATGGACTGTAGCAAATCAGCCCCAGCATTTT.

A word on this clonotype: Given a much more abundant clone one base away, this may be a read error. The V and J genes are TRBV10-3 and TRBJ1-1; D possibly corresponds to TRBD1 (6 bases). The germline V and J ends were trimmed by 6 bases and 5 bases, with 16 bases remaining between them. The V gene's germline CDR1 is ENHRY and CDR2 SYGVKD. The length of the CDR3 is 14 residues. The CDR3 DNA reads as TGTGCCATCAGGGCGGGACACCTTGGGACTGAAGCTTTCTTT. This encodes CAIRAGHLGTEAFF.

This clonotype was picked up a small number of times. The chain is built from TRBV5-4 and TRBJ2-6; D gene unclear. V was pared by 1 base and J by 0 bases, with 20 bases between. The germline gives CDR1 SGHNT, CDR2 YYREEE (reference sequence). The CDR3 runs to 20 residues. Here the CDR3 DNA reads TGTGCCAGCAGCTTGTATTTAGGGAAACCCAGAAACTCTGGGGCCAACGTCCTGACTTTC. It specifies CASSLYLGKPRNSGANVLTF.

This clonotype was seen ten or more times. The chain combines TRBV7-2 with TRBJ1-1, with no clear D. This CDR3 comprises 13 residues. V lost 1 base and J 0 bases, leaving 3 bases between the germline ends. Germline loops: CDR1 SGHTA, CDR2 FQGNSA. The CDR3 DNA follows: TGTGCCAGCAGCTTAGACTTGAACACTGAAGCTTTCTTT. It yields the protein CASSLDLNTEAFF.

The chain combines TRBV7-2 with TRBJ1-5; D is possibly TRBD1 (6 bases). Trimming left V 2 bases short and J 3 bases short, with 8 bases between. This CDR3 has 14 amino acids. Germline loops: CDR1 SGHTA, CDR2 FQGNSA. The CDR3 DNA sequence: TGTGCCAGCAGCTTATCAGGGGACAATCAGCCCCAGCATTTT. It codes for CASSLSGDNQPQHF.

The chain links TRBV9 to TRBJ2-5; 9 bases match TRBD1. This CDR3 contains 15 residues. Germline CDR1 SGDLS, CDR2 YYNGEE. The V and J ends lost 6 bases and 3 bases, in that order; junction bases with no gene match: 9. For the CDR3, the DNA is TGTGCCAGCACACCATGGGGACAGGGTGAAGAGACCCAGTACTTC. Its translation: CASTPWGQGEETQYF.

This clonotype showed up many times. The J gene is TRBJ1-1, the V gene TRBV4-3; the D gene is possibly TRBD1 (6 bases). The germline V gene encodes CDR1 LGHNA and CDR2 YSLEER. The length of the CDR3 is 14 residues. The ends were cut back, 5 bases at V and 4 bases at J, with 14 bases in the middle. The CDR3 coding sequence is TGCGCCAGCAGCTTGGCCCGAGGGGGCACTGAAGCTTTCTTT. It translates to CASSLARGGTEAFF.

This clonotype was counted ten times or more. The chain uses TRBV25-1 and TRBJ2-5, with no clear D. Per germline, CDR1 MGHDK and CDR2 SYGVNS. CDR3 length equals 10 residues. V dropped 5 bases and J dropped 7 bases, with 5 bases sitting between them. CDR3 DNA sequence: TGTGCCAGCAGTTGGGGGACCCAGTACTTC. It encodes CASSWGTQYF.

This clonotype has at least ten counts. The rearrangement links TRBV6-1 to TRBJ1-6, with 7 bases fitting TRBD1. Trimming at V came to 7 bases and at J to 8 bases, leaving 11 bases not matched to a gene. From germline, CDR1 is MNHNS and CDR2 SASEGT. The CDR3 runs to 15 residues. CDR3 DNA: TGTGCCAGCACACCTCAGGGACAGCGGGATTCACCCCTCCACTTT. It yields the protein CASTPQGQRDSPLHF.

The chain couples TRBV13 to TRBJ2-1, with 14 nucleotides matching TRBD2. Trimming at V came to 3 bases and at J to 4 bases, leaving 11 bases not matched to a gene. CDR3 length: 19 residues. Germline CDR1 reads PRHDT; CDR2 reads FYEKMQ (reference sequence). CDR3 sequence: CASSFRTSGRPRSYNEQFF. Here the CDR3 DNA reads TGTGCCAGCAGCTTTCGGACTAGCGGGAGGCCCCGAAGTTACAATGAGCAGTTCTTC. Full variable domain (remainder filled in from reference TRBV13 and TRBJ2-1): AAGVIQSPRHLIKEKRETATLKCYPIPRHDTVYWYQQGPGQDPQFLISFYEKMQSDKGSIPDRFSAQQFSDYHSELNMSSLELGDSALYFCASSFRTSGRPRSYNEQFFGPGTRLTVL.

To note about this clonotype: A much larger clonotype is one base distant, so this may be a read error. CDR3 in amino acids: CASSRGWVRGIGDETFF. Written as DNA, the CDR3 is TGCGCCAGCAGCCGAGGATGGGTTAGAGGAATCGGGGACGAAACTTTCTTT. This chain links TRBV5-1 with TRBJ1-1, with D possibly TRBD1 on 5 matching bases. Trimming cost V 4 bases and J 12 bases, with 31 bases left between them. Germline CDR1 and CDR2: SGHRS and YFSETQ. The CDR3 totals 17 residues.

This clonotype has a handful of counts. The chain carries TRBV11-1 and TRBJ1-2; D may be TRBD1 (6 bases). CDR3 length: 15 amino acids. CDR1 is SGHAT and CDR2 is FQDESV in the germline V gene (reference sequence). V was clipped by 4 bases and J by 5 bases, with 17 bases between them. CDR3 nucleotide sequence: TGTGCCAGCAGCTCTTGGGAGACAGGACAATATGGCTACACCTTC. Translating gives CASSSWETGQYGYTF.

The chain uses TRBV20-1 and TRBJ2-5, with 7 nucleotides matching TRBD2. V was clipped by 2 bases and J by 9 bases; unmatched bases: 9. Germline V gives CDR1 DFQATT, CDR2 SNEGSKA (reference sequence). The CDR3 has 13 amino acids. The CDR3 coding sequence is TGCAGTGCTAGATCGGGGAGGGCAGGATCCCAGTACTTC. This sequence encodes CSARSGRAGSQYF.